This TCR beta chain appears in the sequencing data of a study of blood T cell repertoires in COVID-19. Study summary: PBMCs, B-cell-depleted T cells, or T cells provided the cDNA or gDNA that made up the material.

This study enrolled people aged about 18 to 95 from around 25 US geographic areas. Clinical history reported by participants formed the basis on which cohorts were assigned. Germline assignment: CDR1 KGHSH and CDR2 LQKENI. The CDR3 runs 12 residues. The V gene lost 6 bases and the J gene lost 4 bases, with 9 bases spanning the gap. The method was immunoSEQ multiplex PCR; TCRdb's version includes in-frame clones alone and lacks a portion of them. The repertoire holds roughly 230,000 clones, with approximately 80% as singletons. The chain uses TRBV18 and TRBJ1-1; D remains ambiguous. This TCR was sampled from a woman aged 55 to 70 who had recovered from COVID-19. The sequencing input was PBMCs or T cells enriched from blood (not recorded which). Here the CDR3 DNA reads TGTGCCAGCTCGACAACGCGCACTGAAGCTTTCTTT. Protein product: CASSTTRTEAFF.